Following are 12 T cell receptor delta chains from one sample sequenced in a study of gamma-delta chains in newborns, infants, children. TCRdb processed the reads again with the CATT caller. The table has roughly 3,800 delta-chain clones, roughly 0.53% seen once. Material for sequencing was blood. These receptors all stem from a child who was a newborn, infant or young child, either healthy, febrile or measles-vaccinated (not recorded which).

The sample holds a few counts of this clone. The TCRdb protein, from a much larger clone, departs from this DNA's translation at residue 16, likely by read error; the protein shown derives from the DNA. The chain carries TRDV2 and TRDJ3, with 11 bases matching TRDD3. Per germline, CDR1 GEAIGNYY and CDR2 EKD. The CDR3 covers 18 residues. For the CDR3, the DNA is TGTGCCTGTGACATACTGGGGGATAAAGCCTGGGACACCCGACAGGTGTTTTTC. Its translation is CACDILGDKAWDTRQVFF.

As for this clone: This DNA translates differently at residue 6 from the TCRdb protein, which is that of a much larger clone; a read error is likely, and the protein shown is the DNA's own translation. This chain joins TRDV2 and TRDJ3; the match to TRDD3 covers 8 bases. V gave up 2 bases and J gave up 0 bases; unmatched junction bases: 5. Germline V lookup: CDR1 GEAIGNYY, CDR2 EKD. This CDR3 is 18 amino acids long. The CDR3 loop reads CACDIPGDSSWDTRQMFF. CDR3 in DNA: TGTGCCTGTGACATACCGGGGGATAGCTCCTGGGACACCCGACAGATGTTTTTC.

This clone has just a few counts. The amino acid sequence in TCRdb belongs to a much larger clone and departs from this DNA's translation at residue 3, likely a sequencing read error; the sequence shown is translated from the DNA. V is TRDV2 and J is TRDJ3; TRDD3 matches 11 bases. In germline, CDR1 is GEAIGNYY, CDR2 EKD. This CDR3 has 17 residues. The CDR3 region is CASDTGGYSWDTRQMFF. DNA for the CDR3: TGTGCCAGTGACACTGGGGGATACTCCTGGGACACCCGACAGATGTTTTTC.

Comments on this clone: A far bigger clonotype differs at one base, so this is likely a read error. The gene calls are TRDV2 and TRDJ3; 12 bases map to TRDD3. Looked up from germline, CDR1 is GEAIGNYY and CDR2 is EKD. Trimming at V came to 0 bases and at J to 4 bases, leaving 15 bases not matched to a gene. The CDR3 is 22 residues long. The CDR3, as DNA: TGTGCCTGTGACACCGTCTGGGGGATACGCAGAAAGGCTGGTTGGGACACCCGACAGATGTTTTTC. Protein: CACDTVWGIRRKAGWDTRQMFF.

In its sample, this clone was seen a few times. A read error likely explains why the TCRdb protein, taken from a much larger clone, differs from this DNA's translation at residue 12; the protein shown is translated from the DNA. This rearrangement joins TRDV2 to TRDJ3, with TRDD3 identical over 9 bases. This CDR3 has 17 amino acids. CDR1 is GEAIGNYY, CDR2 EKD, per germline. In nucleotides, the CDR3 is TGTGCCTGTGACACCTGGGGGATAGAATGGGACGCCCGACAGATGTTTTTC. Translating gives CACDTWGIEWDARQMFF.

This clone is large within its sample. The chain has TRDV2 and TRDJ3; TRDD3 aligns across 9 bases. Germline CDR1 GEAIGNYY, CDR2 EKD. The CDR3 has 20 residues. V trimming: 0 bases; J trimming: 0 bases; junction bases outside the gene matches: 8. In DNA, the CDR3 is TGTGCCTGTGACACCGTACTGGGGGACGCAAGCTCCTGGGACACCCGACAGATGTTTTTC. The encoded protein is CACDTVLGDASSWDTRQMFF.

This clone has more than one count but fewer than ten. A read error may explain this, as a much larger clone is one base away. This specimen includes other DNA sequences encoding the same CDR3. V is TRDV2 and J is TRDJ3; a possible D gene is TRDD3 (6 bases). The CDR3 has 21 residues. Looked up from germline, CDR1 is GEAIGNYY and CDR2 is EKD. As DNA, the CDR3 is TGTGCCTGTGACCAAGTTTCGAACGGGGATCCGAGCTCCTGGGACACCCGACAGATGTTTTTT. Translated: CACDQVSNGDPSSWDTRQMFF.

Sample share makes this clone medium-sized. The same CDR3 can be traced to other DNA sequences in this sample. CDR3 DNA: TGTGCCTGTGACATCCTGGGGGATAAGGACTGGGACACCCGACAGATGTTTTTC. It encodes CACDILGDKDWDTRQMFF. The chain employs TRDV2 and TRDJ3, with 10 bases fitting TRDD3. Germline CDR1 is GEAIGNYY and CDR2 is EKD. V was pared by 2 bases and J by 3 bases, with 6 bases of the junction left unmatched. The CDR3 sequence is 18 residues long.

In this sample, this clone turned up a few times. TCRdb's entry gives the protein of a much larger clone, which mismatches this DNA's translation at residue 4, likely from a read error; the protein reported here is translated from the DNA. V and J are TRDV2 and TRDJ3, with 9 bases aligning to TRDD3. The CDR3 totals 19 residues. The germline V gene encodes CDR1 GEAIGNYY and CDR2 EKD. The CDR3 sequence: CACGTVLGDSSWDTRQMFF. The CDR3 DNA sequence: TGTGCCTGTGGCACCGTTTTGGGGGATAGCTCCTGGGACACCCGACAGATGTTTTTC.

This clone ranks as large. The same CDR3 is also encoded by other DNA sequences in this sample. The V gene is TRDV2, the J gene TRDJ3; 8 bases align to TRDD3. This CDR3 is 16 amino acids long. Germline V lookup: CDR1 GEAIGNYY, CDR2 EKD. J lost 4 bases, V lost 0 bases, and 1 base had no gene match. The CDR3 sequence: CACDTVGDWDTRQMFF. The CDR3 DNA is TGTGCCTGTGACACCGTGGGGGATTGGGACACCCGACAGATGTTTTTC.

Notes on this clone: For this DNA, TCRdb reports the protein of a much larger clone, which diverges at residue 18, most likely from a read error; the protein presented here is translated directly from the DNA. The chain has TRDV2 and TRDJ3, with D perhaps TRDD3 (6 bases). This CDR3 is 20 amino acids long. The germline CDR1 and CDR2 sequences are GEAIGNYY and EKD. The CDR3 DNA reads TGTGCCTGTGACAGAACCCTTGGGGGGTTCCCCTCCTGGGACACCCGACAGATATTTTTC. Translation gives CACDRTLGGFPSWDTRQIFF.

This clone has more than one count but fewer than ten. The TCRdb protein comes from a much larger clone and disagrees with this DNA's translation at residue 11, likely due to a read error; the protein given here is derived from the DNA. The chain has TRAV29/DV5 and TRDJ2, with TRDD2 identical over 9 bases. This CDR3 is 17 amino acids long. CDR1 and CDR2 from the germline V gene are NSMFDY and ISSIKDK. The junction had 14 bases not matched to a gene; V was cut back by 1 base and J by 7 bases. The CDR3 here is CAASRLPTGGRRAQLFF. As DNA, the CDR3 is TGTGCAGCAAGCCGCCTTCCTACGGGTGGGAGACGAGCACAACTCTTCTTT.